This is a list of T cell receptor beta chains from one sample in a study of cytomegalovirus exposure and HLA in healthy donors. Using immunoSEQ multiplex PCR, the repertoire was profiled, and TCRdb retains in-frame clones only, with some absent. The sample has 150,000 to 200,000 clones, 75% to 80% seen once. The sequenced sample consisted of PBMCs. The receptors were gathered from a woman aged 25 to 45 in good health and CMV-seropositive. CDR3s include the opening cysteine and the closing phenylalanine or tryptophan. The order of the fields is CDR3 protein, CDR3 DNA, J gene, D gene, clone size, V gene. The D gene is left open where the match is weak. The listing skips clone size in some rows; elsewhere it reads once, few, many or a size class.

CASSVAGGLQETQYF TGTGCCAGCAGCGTAGCGGGGGGTTTACAAGAGACCCAGTACTTC TRBJ2-5 TRBD2 once TRBV9
CASTGSRGAFF TGTGCCAGCACGGGGTCTCGGGGAGCTTTCTTT TRBJ1-1 . . TRBV2
CASSRNSLNTEAFF TGTGCTAGCAGCCGAAATAGTCTGAACACTGAAGCTTTCTTT TRBJ1-1 . . TRBV7-7
CASSRRGVTEAFF TGTGCCAGCAGCCGCCGGGGGGTGACTGAAGCTTTCTTT TRBJ1-1 . . TRBV7-9
CASSQNRARETQYF TGTGCCAGTAGTCAAAACAGGGCCCGAGAGACCCAGTACTTC TRBJ2-5 . once TRBV19
CSSSKLDRHTDTQYF TGTTCCAGCAGCAAACTGGACAGACACACAGATACGCAGTATTTT TRBJ2-3 . once TRBV7-9
CASQEGFAGANVLTF TGCGCCAGCCAGGAGGGTTTCGCTGGGGCCAACGTCCTGACTTTC TRBJ2-6 . . TRBV5-1
CASSLGSDEAFF TGTGCCAGCAGCTTAGGGAGCGACGAAGCTTTCTTT TRBJ1-1 . . TRBV7-9
CASSSILAGGETQYF TGTGCCAGCAGCTCAATTCTTGCGGGGGGAGAGACCCAGTACTTC TRBJ2-5 TRBD2 few TRBV7-6
CASSPGGIVIETQYF TGTGCCAGCAGCCCCGGCGGGATAGTCATTGAGACCCAGTACTTC TRBJ2-5 . . TRBV5-6
CASSRTVNYGYTF TGTGCCAGCAGTAGGACAGTTAACTATGGCTACACCTTC TRBJ1-2 . . TRBV25-1
CATYRGPGANVLTF TGTGCCACCTACAGGGGCCCTGGGGCCAACGTCCTGACTTTC TRBJ2-6 TRBD1 . TRBV10-3
CASSLRQAVQETQYF TGTGCCAGCAGCTTAAGACAGGCCGTTCAAGAGACCCAGTACTTC TRBJ2-5 . few TRBV5-4
CASSEGRVSNQPQHF TGTGCCAGCAGTGAGGGGAGGGTAAGCAATCAGCCCCAGCATTTT TRBJ1-5 . . TRBV2